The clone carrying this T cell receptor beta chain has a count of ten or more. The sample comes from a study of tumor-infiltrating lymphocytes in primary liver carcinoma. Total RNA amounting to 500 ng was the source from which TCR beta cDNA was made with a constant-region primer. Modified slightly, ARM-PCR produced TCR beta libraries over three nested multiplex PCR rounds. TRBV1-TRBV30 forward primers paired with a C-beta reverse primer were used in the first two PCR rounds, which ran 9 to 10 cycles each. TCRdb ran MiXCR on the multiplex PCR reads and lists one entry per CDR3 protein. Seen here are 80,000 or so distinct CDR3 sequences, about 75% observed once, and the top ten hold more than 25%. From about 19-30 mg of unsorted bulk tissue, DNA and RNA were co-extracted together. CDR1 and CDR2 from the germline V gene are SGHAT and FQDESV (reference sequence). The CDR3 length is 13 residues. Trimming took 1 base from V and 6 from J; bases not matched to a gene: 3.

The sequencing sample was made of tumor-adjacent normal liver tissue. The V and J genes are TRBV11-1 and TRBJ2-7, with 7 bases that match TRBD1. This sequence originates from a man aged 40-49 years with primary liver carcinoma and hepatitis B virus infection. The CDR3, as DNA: TGTGCCAGCAGCTTAGGACAGGGCCTCGAGCAGTACTTC. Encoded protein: CASSLGQGLEQYF.